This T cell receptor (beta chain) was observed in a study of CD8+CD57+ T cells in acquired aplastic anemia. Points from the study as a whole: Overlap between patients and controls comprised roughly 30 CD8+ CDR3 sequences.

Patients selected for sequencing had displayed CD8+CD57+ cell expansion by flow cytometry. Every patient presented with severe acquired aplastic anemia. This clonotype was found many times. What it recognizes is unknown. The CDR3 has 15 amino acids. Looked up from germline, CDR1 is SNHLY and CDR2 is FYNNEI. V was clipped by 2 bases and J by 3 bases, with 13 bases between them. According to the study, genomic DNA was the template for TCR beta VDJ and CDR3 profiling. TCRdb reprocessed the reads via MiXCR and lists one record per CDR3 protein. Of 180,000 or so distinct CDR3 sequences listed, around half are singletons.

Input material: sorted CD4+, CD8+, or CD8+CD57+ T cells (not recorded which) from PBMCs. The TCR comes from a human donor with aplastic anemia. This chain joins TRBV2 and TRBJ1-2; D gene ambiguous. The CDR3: CASSELLGSHYGYTF. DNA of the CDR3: TGTGCCAGCAGTGAATTGTTAGGATCCCACTATGGCTACACCTTC.